A single sample is the source of the 10 T cell receptor beta chains below, sequenced in a study of identical twins. TCRdb independently ran MiXCR on the 5' RACE reads; one entry per CDR3 protein. The sample shows about 530,000 distinct CDR3 sequences, under 25% of them seen only once. Another study also made use of these data, one on yellow fever vaccine responses in identical twins.

The specimen was CD4+ T cells sorted from blood. The receptors shown here come from a young woman in good health.

The V call is TRBV20-1, the J call TRBJ2-7; 7 nucleotides agree with TRBD1. Germline V gene lookup returns CDR1 DFQATT and CDR2 SNEGSKA (reference sequence). The CDR3 loop spans 14 amino acids. With 1 base clipped from V and 6 bases from J, the junction kept 9 bases outside the gene matches. The CDR3 sequence: CSARVPRGFGEQYF. The CDR3 nucleotides are TGCAGTGCTAGAGTTCCCAGGGGGTTCGGCGAGCAGTACTTC.

The gene calls are TRBV7-8 and TRBJ1-2, with TRBD1 matching over 7 bases. The germline CDR1 and CDR2 sequences are SGHVS and FQNEAQ. J gave up 5 bases and V 5 bases, and 14 bases lay outside the gene matches. The CDR3 extends over 16 amino acids. In DNA, the CDR3 is TGTGCCAGCAGCCCCCGGACAGGCCCATCTTATTATGGCTACACCTTC. Protein: CASSPRTGPSYYGYTF. Drawing the rest from reference TRBV7-8 and TRBJ1-2, the complete variable domain is GAGVSQSPRYKVAKRGQDVALRCDPISGHVSLFWYQQALGQGPEFLTYFQNEAQLDKSGLPSDRFFAERPEGSVSTLKIQRTQQEDSAVYLCASSPRTGPSYYGYTFGSGTRLTVV.

The J gene is TRBJ2-7, the V gene TRBV28; 9 bases agree with TRBD1. J lost 4 bases, V lost 8 bases, and 9 bases had no gene match. Germline CDR1 is MDHEN and CDR2 is SYDVKM. This CDR3 is built from 14 residues. The chain's CDR3 is CASAPDRGPYEQYF. The DNA for the CDR3 is TGTGCCAGCGCCCCGGACAGGGGCCCATACGAGCAGTACTTC.

The chain recombines TRBV5-1 with TRBJ2-1; 8 bases are a match to TRBD2. Trimming cost V 1 base and J 7 bases; bases outside gene matches: 7. Germline V gives CDR1 SGHRS, CDR2 YFSETQ. This CDR3 has 15 residues. As DNA, the CDR3 is TGCGCCAGCAGCTTGTCCAGCGGGAGTTGGAATGAGCAGTTCTTC. It translates to CASSLSSGSWNEQFF.

This chain's CDR3 is CSARRRGHIDTQYF. The CDR3 region has the DNA TGCAGTGCTAGACGCAGGGGGCATATAGATACGCAGTATTTT. The chain carries TRBV20-1 and TRBJ2-3; 8 positions agree with TRBD1. Germline lookup yields CDR1 DFQATT and CDR2 SNEGSKA (reference sequence). The length of the CDR3 is 14 residues. J gave up 5 bases and V 2 bases, and 6 bases lay outside the gene matches.

The V call is TRBV19, the J call TRBJ2-3; TRBD1 might be the D (6 bases). The CDR3 runs to 15 residues. Germline CDR1 and CDR2: LNHDA and SQIVND (reference sequence). The V end lost 6 bases, the J end lost 0 bases, and 13 bases lay between the germline ends. The CDR3 bases are TGTGCCAGTAGACCGGACAGCAGAAGCACAGATACGCAGTATTTT. Protein: CASRPDSRSTDTQYF. Looking up the rest from reference TRBV19 and TRBJ2-3 gives the full variable domain: DGGITQSPKYLFRKEGQNVTLSCEQNLNHDAMYWYRQDPGQGLRLIYYSQIVNDFQKGDIAEGYSVSREKKESFPLTVTSAQKNPTAFYLCASRPDSRSTDTQYFGPGTRLTVL.

J is TRBJ2-2 and V is TRBV5-1; 9 bases agree with TRBD1. Germline loops: CDR1 SGHRS, CDR2 YFSETQ. The CDR3 sequence is 15 residues long. V lost 3 bases to trimming and J lost 5 bases; unmatched junction nucleotides: 5. Written as DNA, the CDR3 is TGCGCCAGCAGCTCGGGACAGGGTGAGACCGGGGAGCTGTTTTTT. Its translation is CASSSGQGETGELFF.

The V and J genes are TRBV11-2 and TRBJ2-1; 8 nucleotides match TRBD1. CDR3 size: 15 residues. V shed 0 bases and J 7 bases; nucleotides not matched to a gene: 5. CDR1 and CDR2 (germline): SGHAT, FQNNGV. CDR3 region: CASSLEGQGVNEQFF. The CDR3 coding sequence is TGTGCCAGCAGCTTAGAAGGACAGGGTGTGAATGAGCAGTTCTTC.

V usage is TRBV2 and J usage is TRBJ2-1; tentative D call: TRBD1 (5 bases). Per germline, CDR1 SNHLY and CDR2 FYNNEI. V lost 8 bases and J 8 bases, leaving 25 bases between the germline ends. There are 16 residues in the CDR3. CDR3 region: CASSNPVATWGDEQFF. The DNA of the CDR3 is TGTGCCAGCTCCAACCCCGTGGCTACCTGGGGCGATGAGCAGTTCTTC. Based on the CDR3 plus reference TRBV2 and TRBJ2-1, the full variable domain is EPEVTQTPSHQVTQMGQEVILRCVPISNHLYFYWYRQILGQKVEFLVSFYNNEISEKSEIFDDQFSVERPDGSNFTLKIRSTKLEDSAMYFCASSNPVATWGDEQFFGPGTRLTVL.

The chain employs TRBV5-1 and TRBJ2-7, with 9 bases fitting TRBD1. The CDR3 covers 16 residues. Looked up from germline, CDR1 is SGHRS and CDR2 is YFSETQ. V lost 1 base to trimming and J lost 1 base; unmatched junction nucleotides: 6. The CDR3 DNA reads TGCGCCAGCAGCTTGACTTCCGGACAGGGGTCCTACGAGCAGTACTTC. This sequence encodes CASSLTSGQGSYEQYF.